A selection of T cell receptor beta chains follows, all from one sample in a study of metastatic and nonmetastatic thyroid tumors. Using MiXCR, TCRdb re-called clones from the PCR reads. The sample holds about 59,000 clones; roughly 29% are singletons and the top ten take 15%. Input material: blood. The receptors derive from a female donor with papillary thyroid cancer or a benign thyroid nodule (not recorded which). Some clones in this sample may be carry-over from other donors' samples. Each CDR3 is given with its conserved first and last residue. The D gene is left open where the match is weak. Expanded clones get a size class; other rows say once, few or many, or leave the size out.

abundance,j_gene,d_gene,v_gene,CDR3nt,CDR3aa
-,TRBJ2-2,-,TRBV6-5,TGTGCCAGCAGTTTCAAGGGACCGGGGAGGTGGGTCGGGGAGCTGTTTTTT,CASSFKGPGRWVGELFF
few,TRBJ2-2,-,TRBV20-1,TGCAGTGCTAGGCCGGACGGGAACACCGGGGAGCTGTTTTTT,CSARPDGNTGELFF
many,TRBJ1-1,TRBD1,TRBV18,TGTGCCAGCTCTTACAGGGGGAACACTGAAGCTTTCTTT,CASSYRGNTEAFF
-,TRBJ2-7,TRBD2,TRBV6-2/TRBV6-3,TGTGCCAGCAATAGCGGGAGCTCCTACGAGCAGTACTTC,CASNSGSSYEQYF
-,TRBJ1-6,TRBD1,TRBV20-1,TGCAGTGCCCCACCAGGGGGCGGGTATAATTCACCCCTCCACTTT,CSAPPGGGYNSPLHF
few,TRBJ1-2,-,TRBV6-2/TRBV6-3,TGTGCCAGCAGACCTCCTGGCTACTATGGCTACACCTTC,CASRPPGYYGYTF
few,TRBJ1-1,-,TRBV28,TGTGCCAGCAGCCTCCTGAGGGGTGGAACTGAAGCTTTCTTT,CASSLLRGGTEAFF
medium-sized,TRBJ1-1,-,TRBV28,TGTGCCAGCAGTCCCCAGGGCGCGAACACTGAAGCTTTCTTT,CASSPQGANTEAFF
few,TRBJ1-1,-,TRBV28,TGTGCCAGCAGTTTAAGCTTTGAAGCTTTCTTT,CASSLSFEAFF
-,TRBJ2-1,TRBD2,TRBV9,TGTGCCAGCAGCCCCCTCCCGGGAGGGAATGAGCAGTTCTTC,CASSPLPGGNEQFF
few,TRBJ2-1,TRBD2,TRBV24-1,TGTGCCACCAGTGATAGCGGGAGGGCTCCTGAGCAGTTCTTC,CATSDSGRAPEQFF
-,TRBJ2-2,TRBD1,TRBV20-1,TGCAGTGCCAAGGACAGGGGTAACACCGGGGAGCTGTTTTTT,CSAKDRGNTGELFF
many,TRBJ2-1,-,TRBV6-1,TGTGCCAGCAGTGAAGATCCGGACAGCTACAATGAGCAGTTCTTC,CASSEDPDSYNEQFF
-,TRBJ1-4,-,TRBV18,TGTGCCAGCGCCCGATGGGGGGGTGATACTGAAAAACTGTTTTTT,CASARWGGDTEKLFF
-,TRBJ1-6,-,TRBV2,TGTGCCAGCAGTTTCAGGGGCAGCAGGACAAATTCACCCCTCCACTTT,CASSFRGSRTNSPLHF
-,TRBJ2-3,-,TRBV5-1,TGCGCCAGCAGCCGGAGGGGGCAGACAGATACGCAGTATTTT,CASSRRGQTDTQYF
many,TRBJ2-2,TRBD1,TRBV27,TGTGCCAGCAGTTTTAAGGGGGCCCTCCGATCAATTTACACCGGGGAGCTGTTTTTT,CASSFKGALRSIYTGELFF
-,TRBJ2-2,-,TRBV12-3/TRBV12-4,TGTGCCAGCACCAAGGGACCAGCGGGCGCGAACACCGGGGAGCTGTTTTTT,CASTKGPAGANTGELFF
-,TRBJ2-3,-,TRBV9,TGTGCCAGCAGCGTAGGGCGGACTGCAGATACGCAGTATTTT,CASSVGRTADTQYF
-,TRBJ1-2,-,TRBV7-8,TGTGCCAGCAGCACGGAGCGTACCTATGGCTACACCTTC,CASSTERTYGYTF
few,TRBJ2-3,-,TRBV2,TGTGCCAGCAGTCACACAGATACGCAGTATTTT,CASSHTDTQYF
-,TRBJ1-2,TRBD1,TRBV6-2/TRBV6-3,TGTGCCAGCAGTTACCCTACAGGGGGTAGTGGCTACACCTTC,CASSYPTGGSGYTF
few,TRBJ1-2,-,TRBV19,TGTGCCAGTACCCCCAGCACTAACTATGGCTACACCTTC,CASTPSTNYGYTF
-,TRBJ2-3,TRBD2,TRBV11-1,TGTGCCAGCAGCTTAAACGGCGGGCTAGCGGGAGAAACAGATACGCAGTATTTT,CASSLNGGLAGETDTQYF
-,TRBJ1-4,-,TRBV18,TGTGCCAGCTCACCACGGACGCCGAATGAAAAACTGTTTTTT,CASSPRTPNEKLFF
once,TRBJ2-2,-,TRBV9,TGTGCCAGCAGCGTATTCCGAGTCCCAAACACCGGGGAGCTGTTTTTT,CASSVFRVPNTGELFF
many,TRBJ2-7,-,TRBV28,TGTGCCAGCAGTTTCGGGACGGAGGGTTACGAGCAGTACTTC,CASSFGTEGYEQYF
few,TRBJ2-1,-,TRBV24-1,TGTGCCACCAGTGACCCGGGACCTACCAGCTCCTACAATGAGCAGTTCTTC,CATSDPGPTSSYNEQFF
-,TRBJ2-7,TRBD2,TRBV20-1,TGCAGTGCTGGGACATGGACTAGCGGGAGCTACGAGCAGTACTTC,CSAGTWTSGSYEQYF
-,TRBJ2-7,-,TRBV2,TGTGCCAGCAGTGGAGGCAGGCACAACTCCTACGAGCAGTACTTC,CASSGGRHNSYEQYF
many,TRBJ2-1,-,TRBV6-6,TGTGCCAGCAGTTACCGGGACTACAATGAGCAGTTCTTC,CASSYRDYNEQFF
-,TRBJ2-2,-,TRBV2,TGTGCCAGCAGTTCCGACAGGATGAACACCGGGGAGCTGTTTTTT,CASSSDRMNTGELFF
few,TRBJ1-5,-,TRBV19,TGTGCCAGTAGTATCACCTATCAGCCCCAGCATTTT,CASSITYQPQHF
-,TRBJ1-2,-,TRBV5-1,TGCGCCAGCAGCTTGACATCTAACTATGGCTACACCTTC,CASSLTSNYGYTF
-,TRBJ2-5,-,TRBV7-9,TGTGCCAGCAGTTCGGACTACTCGGAGACCCAGTACTTC,CASSSDYSETQYF
many,TRBJ2-1,TRBD2,TRBV20-1,TGCAGTGCTAGAGATCAGTTAGCGGGATACAATGAGCAGTTCTTC,CSARDQLAGYNEQFF
medium-sized,TRBJ2-3,-,TRBV24-1,TGTGCCACCAGTGATTTACTAGGGGAGAGCACAGATACGCAGTATTTT,CATSDLLGESTDTQYF
-,TRBJ1-2,-,TRBV28,TGTGCCAGCAGTCGGACCCGGGTCCTTAATGGCTACACCTTC,CASSRTRVLNGYTF
-,TRBJ2-5,-,TRBV20-1,TGCAGTGCTAGATCTCTACGCCCAGGGAAAGAGACCCAGTACTTC,CSARSLRPGKETQYF
-,TRBJ2-5,-,TRBV2,TGTGCCAGCAACCAAGAGACCCAGTACTTC,CASNQETQYF
few,TRBJ1-2,-,TRBV30,TGTGCCTGGAGTCGGATCGAGGGGACCTATGGCTACACCTTC,CAWSRIEGTYGYTF
many,TRBJ1-3,-,TRBV4-3,TGCGCCAGCAGCCAAGGACGGTACTCCTCTGGAAACACCATATATTTT,CASSQGRYSSGNTIYF
many,TRBJ2-2,TRBD2,TRBV4-3,TGCGCCAGCAGCCCGACTAGCGGGAGTCCCCCCGGGGAGCTGTTTTTT,CASSPTSGSPPGELFF
-,TRBJ2-7,-,TRBV20-1,TGCAGTGCTAGAGATGGTCGGCAGGGGTTAACCTACGAGCAGTACTTC,CSARDGRQGLTYEQYF
-,TRBJ1-2,TRBD1,TRBV19,TGTGCCAGTAGCACCGAGGCCGACAGGGGGAAAGGCTACACCTTC,CASSTEADRGKGYTF
-,TRBJ1-1,-,TRBV4-1,TGCGCCAGCAGCCAGGAAAGGGACCGCCGGAGCCTCTTT,CASSQERDRRSLF
few,TRBJ2-7,-,TRBV10-1,TGCGCCAGCAGTCTGGACTTGGGCTACGAGCAGTACTTC,CASSLDLGYEQYF
many,TRBJ2-1,-,TRBV11-2,TGTGCCAGCAGCTTCTCGAGGGGGATAGATGAGCAGTTCTTC,CASSFSRGIDEQFF
-,TRBJ2-2,-,TRBV30,TGTGCCTGGAGTGTACGGGTAGCGGCCGGGGAGCTGTTTTTT,CAWSVRVAAGELFF
-,TRBJ1-5,-,TRBV7-9,TGTGCCAGCAGCGCCGGGTTAGATAGCAATCAGCCCCAGCATTTT,CASSAGLDSNQPQHF